The rows below give T cell receptor beta chains drawn from one sample of a study of T cell repertoires in cytomegalovirus infection. TCRdb recomputed calls from the reads with MiXCR, one row per CDR3 protein. The repertoire consists of 150,000 to 200,000 distinct CDR3 sequences, with over 13% occurring once and the leading ten covering 25% to 30%. The sample consisted of PBMCs. The receptor set was obtained from a human donor in good health (CMV status not recorded). Some clones in this sample may be carry-over from other donors' samples. CDR3s include the opening cysteine and the closing phenylalanine or tryptophan. The D gene is left open where the match is weak. Size values are once, few and many counts, or a class for expanded clones, and some rows have none.

D gene: -
V gene: TRBV24-1
clone size: many
J gene: TRBJ2-1
CDR3 DNA: TGTGCCACCAGTATGGCAGATTTATGGGAGCAGTTCTTC
CDR3 protein: CATSMADLWEQFF

D gene: TRBD1
V gene: TRBV14
clone size: few
J gene: TRBJ2-1
CDR3 DNA: TGTGCCAGCAGCCATCCTATAGGGGGCTCATCCTACAATGAGCAGTTCTTC
CDR3 protein: CASSHPIGGSSYNEQFF

D gene: -
V gene: TRBV11-2
clone size: many
J gene: TRBJ2-4
CDR3 DNA: TGTGCCAGCAGCCCCCAGTCGGGGGGCAGAAACATTCAGTACTTC
CDR3 protein: CASSPQSGGRNIQYF

D gene: -
V gene: TRBV6-2/TRBV6-3
clone size: -
J gene: TRBJ2-7
CDR3 DNA: TGTGCCAGCAGTCGACGATACGAGCAGTACTTC
CDR3 protein: CASSRRYEQYF

D gene: -
V gene: TRBV5-1
clone size: many
J gene: TRBJ1-2
CDR3 DNA: TGCGCCAGCAGCTTGGAGTTGACAGATTATAGCTATGGCTACACCTTC
CDR3 protein: CASSLELTDYSYGYTF

D gene: -
V gene: TRBV6-5
clone size: many
J gene: TRBJ2-7
CDR3 DNA: TGTGCCAGCAGTTACTCGATAACAGCCCTTGACGAGCAGTACTTC
CDR3 protein: CASSYSITALDEQYF

D gene: TRBD2
V gene: TRBV12-5
clone size: -
J gene: TRBJ2-3
CDR3 DNA: TGTGCTAGTGGTTTGGGACTAGCGTTCCCAGATACGCAGTATTTT
CDR3 protein: CASGLGLAFPDTQYF

D gene: -
V gene: TRBV19
clone size: -
J gene: TRBJ2-5
CDR3 DNA: TGTGCCAGTAGTATAGTTGCGGGCGGCCTGACCACTCAAGAGACCCAGTACTTC
CDR3 protein: CASSIVAGGLTTQETQYF

D gene: -
V gene: TRBV7-2
clone size: many
J gene: TRBJ2-2
CDR3 DNA: TGTGCCAGCAGCTTAGGTCCGACCACGAACACCGGGGAGCTGTTTTTT
CDR3 protein: CASSLGPTTNTGELFF

D gene: TRBD2
V gene: TRBV19
clone size: -
J gene: TRBJ2-2
CDR3 DNA: TGTGCCAGTAGTGGCCTGTCTCTAGCGGGAGTGGAGCTCGGGGAGCTGTTTTTT
CDR3 protein: CASSGLSLAGVELGELFF

D gene: -
V gene: TRBV6-6
clone size: -
J gene: TRBJ1-1
CDR3 DNA: TGTGCCAGCAGTTACCACATGGGGGGCAACACTGAAGCTTTCTTT
CDR3 protein: CASSYHMGGNTEAFF

D gene: TRBD2
V gene: TRBV5-1
clone size: -
J gene: TRBJ2-1
CDR3 DNA: TGCGCCAGCAGCCTGGGACTAGCGGGAGTTGATGAGCAGTTCTTC
CDR3 protein: CASSLGLAGVDEQFF

D gene: -
V gene: TRBV2
clone size: few
J gene: TRBJ1-5
CDR3 DNA: TGTGCCAGCGATAAGGGAAGCAATCAGCCCCAGCATTTT
CDR3 protein: CASDKGSNQPQHF

D gene: TRBD1
V gene: TRBV5-6
clone size: many
J gene: TRBJ2-6
CDR3 DNA: TGTGCCAGCAGCTCCTTGACAGGGGCCACTCTTATCAGGATCTCTGGGGCCAACGTCCTGACTTTC
CDR3 protein: CASSSLTGATLIRISGANVLTF

D gene: -
V gene: TRBV7-9
clone size: -
J gene: TRBJ1-2
CDR3 DNA: TGTGCCAGCAGCTTAAGCAGGGTGGATAACTATGGCTACACCTTC
CDR3 protein: CASSLSRVDNYGYTF

D gene: TRBD1
V gene: TRBV28
clone size: few
J gene: TRBJ1-6
CDR3 DNA: TGTGCCAGCAGTCTACGACAGGGGGCAAATAATTCACCCCTCCACTTT
CDR3 protein: CASSLRQGANNSPLHF

D gene: -
V gene: TRBV7-6
clone size: many
J gene: TRBJ2-7
CDR3 DNA: TGTGCCAGCAGCTCTTACAAGGACGAGCAGTACTTC
CDR3 protein: CASSSYKDEQYF

D gene: -
V gene: TRBV24-1
clone size: few
J gene: TRBJ2-1
CDR3 DNA: TGTGCCACCAGTGATTCTACCAAGGGTGAGCAGTTCTTC
CDR3 protein: CATSDSTKGEQFF

D gene: -
V gene: TRBV20-1
clone size: many
J gene: TRBJ2-7
CDR3 DNA: TGCAGTGCTAGAGATTGGGACGGGTCCTACGAGCAGTACTTC
CDR3 protein: CSARDWDGSYEQYF

D gene: -
V gene: TRBV28
clone size: -
J gene: TRBJ1-6
CDR3 DNA: TGTGCCAGCACGACTGCGTATAATTCACCCCTCCACTTT
CDR3 protein: CASTTAYNSPLHF